The clone carrying this TCR beta chain was picked up one time. Its antigen is not known. Germline V CDR1 and CDR2: SGHRS, YFSETQ. The V end was cut by 0 bases, the J end by 2 bases, with 8 bases between. This CDR3 spans 14 amino acids. This entry comes from a study of T cell responses to AZD1222 COVID-19 vaccine. Study outcomes and limitations: At 160-218 and 743-854, vaccine-associated CD4 TCRs were dominant, and they spanned spike.

Data came from immunoSEQ multiplex PCR; TCRdb stores just in-frame clones and leaves some out. This sample has under 95,000 clones, with just over 85% found just once. Sequencing was performed on peripheral blood, taken on day 0 of AZD1222 vaccination. V and J are TRBV5-1 and TRBJ1-2; D not resolved. The clonotype comes from an adult in good health. Here the CDR3 reads CASSLDTVNYGYTF. The CDR3 coding sequence is TGCGCCAGCAGCTTGGATACCGTGAACTATGGCTACACCTTC.